This record concerns one TCR beta chain sequence. The antigen is undetermined. Measured with immunoSEQ multiplex PCR; TCRdb has only the in-frame clones, and not every one. The data show 50,000 or so clones, with around nine tenths seen just once and roughly a third held by the top ten. This sample was included in a study of OX40 agonist ivuxolimab in advanced cancers. Background on the study: Ivuxolimab, an agonist antibody against OX40 (CD134), was given to patients.

Study-level points and caveats: At 0.1 to 3.0 mg/kg, clonal expansion of CD4+ and CD8+ blood T cells had occurred by week 6. Still undetermined is the antigen specificity of the expanded peripheral T cells.

The CDR3 consists of 12 residues. V was clipped by 6 bases and J by 3 bases, with 8 bases between them. Germline CDR1 is MNHEY and CDR2 is SVGAGI. This clonotype originated in an adult with an advanced solid tumor such as melanoma, head and neck, liver or kidney cancer. This chain uses TRBV6-5 with TRBJ2-5; D ambiguous. This material consisted of CD4+ or CD8+ T cells sorted from blood, taken in a trial of the OX40 agonist ivuxolimab. The CDR3 bases are TGTGCCAGCAGAGCGACGGAAGAGACCCAGTACTTC. Translation: CASRATEETQYF.